The entry below describes one T cell receptor (beta chain). The sample comes from a study of OX40 agonist ivuxolimab in advanced cancers. Germline V gene lookup returns CDR1 SGHNT and CDR2 YYREEE (reference sequence). This CDR3 contains 16 residues. V lost 0 bases, J lost 4 bases, and 8 bases stayed unmatched. Repertoires were generated with immunoSEQ multiplex PCR, while TCRdb's copy carries only in-frame clones and drops some. The top ten clones hold about 0.31% of a sample with about 160,000 clones, 94% of them seen once. Sample: CD4+ or CD8+ T cells sorted from blood, taken in a trial of the OX40 agonist ivuxolimab. This clonotype was sampled from an adult with an advanced solid tumor such as melanoma, head and neck, liver or kidney cancer. The rearrangement joins TRBV5-4 to TRBJ1-1; 8 bases agree with TRBD1. The CDR3 region is CASSLGQGASGTEAFF. In DNA, the CDR3 is TGTGCCAGCAGCTTGGGCCAGGGGGCGAGTGGCACTGAAGCTTTCTTT.